A selection of T cell receptor beta chains follows, all from one sample in a study of beta chain features in type 1 diabetes. TCRdb's table, derived via immunoSEQ multiplex PCR, lists solely in-frame clones and lacks some. In the table there are 350,000 or so clones, around 20% of which are singletons. Sequenced: naive CD4+ T cells from blood. The receptor source for this set is a woman aged 18-29 years in good health. The CDR3 runs from the conserved cysteine through the conserved F or W.

>TRBJ2-5|TRBV5-1
CASSLGQGRRVQYF
>TRBJ1-5|TRBV30
CAWSVRKDRGRSNQPQHF
>TRBJ1-1|TRBV4-2
CASSQDNRGPANTEAFF
>TRBJ1-1|TRBV5-1
CASGGGAGDTEAFF
>TRBJ2-3|TRBV30
CAWSVRLGADTQYF
>TRBJ2-5|TRBV6-1
CASSLSERGTQYF
>TRBJ2-5|TRBV7-8
CASSLRGQETQYF
>TRBJ2-3|TRBV11-2
CASSPRGIDTQYF
>TRBJ2-5|TRBV11-1
CASSSYEVGTQYF
>TRBJ2-7|TRBV2
CASRRTSGGYEQYF
>TRBJ2-7|TRBV18
CASSPTGIPYEQYF
>TRBJ2-1|TRBV5-1
CASSRGLAGGNEQFF
>TRBJ2-3|TRBV9
CASSVGTSGTTDTQYF
>TRBJ1-2|TRBV2
CASSEVLYGYTF
>TRBJ1-4|TRBV5-4
CASSTKVSGTANEKLFF
>TRBJ1-2|TRBV30
CAWSVSVLKRGYTF
>TRBJ1-2|TRBV5-1
CASSLDSNYGYTF
>TRBJ1-1|TRBV9
CASSVRRESTEAFF
>TRBJ1-2|TRBV12-5
CASGFKGQGNYGYTF
>TRBJ2-5|TRBV5-1
CASSAGVVVETQYF
>TRBJ2-3|TRBV5-4
CASSRRTESTDTQYF
>TRBJ2-5|TRBV30
CAWSVGLAGRQETQYF
>TRBJ2-4|TRBV4-1
CASRGAGVNIQYF
>TRBJ2-5|TRBV5-1
CASSLETSGPGTQYF
>TRBJ2-7|TRBV28
CASSPGTGSPFEQYF
>TRBJ2-7|TRBV18
CASSPTSGGAYEQYF
>TRBJ2-1|TRBV4-1
CASSQGVVAGGINEQFF
>TRBJ2-4|TRBV29-1
CSVGDSKNIQYF
>TRBJ1-5|TRBV10-3
CAIGGQLNQPQHF
>TRBJ1-2|TRBV29-1
CSVEAFGGGYGYTF
>TRBJ2-7|TRBV30
CAWSVNTWATEQYF
>TRBJ1-1|TRBV4-1
CASSTPGTRSEAFF
>TRBJ2-7|TRBV7-2
CASSLGGSGGAAFKHF
>TRBJ2-3|TRBV14
CASSQDPWRATDTQYF
>TRBJ1-2|TRBV7-9
CASSSDRASYGYTF
>TRBJ2-5|TRBV30
CAWSVQGETQYF
>TRBJ2-5|TRBV5-1
CASSLAGPQETQYF
>TRBJ2-1|TRBV5-1
CASSLDGYGEQFF
>TRBJ2-1|TRBV6-6
CASTTGSYNEQFF
>TRBJ2-1|TRBV11-2
CASSQRLEGSEQFF
>TRBJ2-1|TRBV25-1
CASSEAGANYNEQFF
>TRBJ2-7|TRBV2
CASTRNTVSYEQYF
>TRBJ2-7|TRBV29-1
CSVEVSGGVREQYF
>TRBJ1-2|TRBV27
CASSSGQGIVYGYTF
>TRBJ2-7|TRBV10-3
CATGEVAYEQYF
>TRBJ2-1|TRBV25-1
CASSEYGELLF
>TRBJ1-5|TRBV7-9
CASQLTGDQPQHF
>TRBJ2-5|TRBV29-1
CSARKETQYF
>TRBJ1-5|TRBV2
CASRIGGASNQPQHF
>TRBJ2-5|TRBV15
CATSRGLAEETQYF
>TRBJ2-3|TRBV27
CANPHGRVGGDTQYF
>TRBJ1-2|TRBV27
CATSGEENYGYTF
>TRBJ1-2|TRBV2
CASRAGGHGYTF
>TRBJ1-1|TRBV4-2
CASSQEYVGYTEAFF
>TRBJ2-3|TRBV9
CASSAGVGSPDTQYF
>TRBJ1-5|TRBV19
CASSTPRGYSNQPQHF
>TRBJ2-2|TRBV29-1
CSVGGAGALGRTSGTGELFF
>TRBJ2-7|TRBV10-3
CAISEGAAYEQYF
>TRBJ1-2|TRBV5-1
CASSLEGRAIFTF
>TRBJ1-2|TRBV4-2
CASSPISGGNLNGYTF